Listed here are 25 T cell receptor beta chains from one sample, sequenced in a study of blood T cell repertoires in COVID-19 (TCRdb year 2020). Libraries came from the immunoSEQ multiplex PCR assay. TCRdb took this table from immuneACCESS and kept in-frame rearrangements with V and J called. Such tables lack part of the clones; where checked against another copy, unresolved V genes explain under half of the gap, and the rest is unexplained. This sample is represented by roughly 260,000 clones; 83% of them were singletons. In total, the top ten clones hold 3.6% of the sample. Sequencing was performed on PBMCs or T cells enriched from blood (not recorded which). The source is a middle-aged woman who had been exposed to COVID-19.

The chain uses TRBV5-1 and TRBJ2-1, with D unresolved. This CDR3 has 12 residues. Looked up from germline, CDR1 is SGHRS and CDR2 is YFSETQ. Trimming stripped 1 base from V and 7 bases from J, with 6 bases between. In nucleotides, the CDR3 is TGCGCCAGCAGCTTGTACGGGAATGAGCAGTTCTTC. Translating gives CASSLYGNEQFF.

The DNA for the CDR3 is TGTGCCAGCAGCGCTGGGACTAGCGGGGTTGTGCGTCAAGAGACCCAGTACTTC. Translating it yields CASSAGTSGVVRQETQYF. The chain is built from TRBV9 and TRBJ2-5, with 13 bases fitting TRBD2. This CDR3 contains 18 residues. V was pared by 3 bases and J by 2 bases, with 10 bases of the junction left unmatched. CDR1 and CDR2 from the germline V gene are SGDLS and YYNGEE.

CDR3 sequence reads: CASRSGGAGANVLTF. In nucleotides, the CDR3 is TGTGCCAGCAGATCAGGGGGCGCTGGGGCCAACGTCCTGACTTTC. This chain joins TRBV7-3 and TRBJ2-6; TRBD1 matches 8 bases. The CDR3 covers 15 residues. V lost 6 bases to trimming and J lost 2 bases; unmatched junction nucleotides: 3. Germline CDR1 SGHTA, CDR2 FQGTGA. Full variable domain (rest looked up from reference TRBV7-3 and TRBJ2-6): GAGVSQTPSNKVTEKGKYVELRCDPISGHTALYWYRQSLGQGPEFLIYFQGTGAADDSGLPNDRFFAVRPEGSVSTLKIQRTERGDSAVYLCASRSGGAGANVLTFGAGSRLTVL.

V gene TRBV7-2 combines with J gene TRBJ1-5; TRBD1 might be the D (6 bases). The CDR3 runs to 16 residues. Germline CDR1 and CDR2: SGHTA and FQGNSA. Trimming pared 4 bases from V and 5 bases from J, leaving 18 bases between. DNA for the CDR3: TGTGCCAGCAGCTCCGCCGGGACACATGCTGATCAGCCCCAGCATTTT. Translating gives CASSSAGTHADQPQHF.

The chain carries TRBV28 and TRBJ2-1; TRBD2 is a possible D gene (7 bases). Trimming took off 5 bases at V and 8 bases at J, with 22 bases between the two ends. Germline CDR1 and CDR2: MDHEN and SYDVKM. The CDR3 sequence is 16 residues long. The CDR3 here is CASSHLRGGLGDEQFF. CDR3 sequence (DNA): TGTGCCAGCAGTCACCTGAGGGGGGGCCTTGGGGATGAGCAGTTCTTC.

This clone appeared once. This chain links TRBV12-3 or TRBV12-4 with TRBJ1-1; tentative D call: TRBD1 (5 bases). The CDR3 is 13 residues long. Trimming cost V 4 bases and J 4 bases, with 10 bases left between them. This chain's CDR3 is CASSSNGGTEAFF. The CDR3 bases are TGTGCCAGCAGTTCCAACGGGGGCACTGAAGCTTTCTTT.

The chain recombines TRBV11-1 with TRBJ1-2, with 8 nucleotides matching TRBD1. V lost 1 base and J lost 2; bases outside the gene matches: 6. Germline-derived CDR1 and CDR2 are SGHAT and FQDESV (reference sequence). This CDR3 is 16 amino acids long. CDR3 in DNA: TGTGCCAGCAGCTTAGTCGCAGGGGGCGCAAACTATGGCTACACCTTC. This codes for CASSLVAGGANYGYTF.

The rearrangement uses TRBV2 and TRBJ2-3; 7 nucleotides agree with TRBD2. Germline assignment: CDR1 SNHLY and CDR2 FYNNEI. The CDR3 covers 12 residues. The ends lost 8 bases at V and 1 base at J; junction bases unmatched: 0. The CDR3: CASAGGTDTQYF. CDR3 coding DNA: TGTGCCAGCGCGGGGGGCACAGATACGCAGTATTTT.

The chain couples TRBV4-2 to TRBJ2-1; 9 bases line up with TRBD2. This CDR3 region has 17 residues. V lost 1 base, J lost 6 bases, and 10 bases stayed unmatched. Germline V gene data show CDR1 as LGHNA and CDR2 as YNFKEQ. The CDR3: CASSQATRGGLINEQFF. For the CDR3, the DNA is TGTGCCAGCAGCCAAGCGACGCGGGGGGGCCTCATCAATGAGCAGTTCTTC.

The CDR3 nucleotides read TGTGCCAGCAGCCCTGGGACAGGGTATCAGGATGATGAAAAACTGTTTTTT. Translating it yields CASSPGTGYQDDEKLFF. The chain uses TRBV14 and TRBJ1-4, with 9 bases fitting TRBD1. Germline CDR1 SGHDN, CDR2 FVKESK. V lost 4 bases, J lost 6 bases, and 12 bases stayed unmatched. The CDR3 spans 17 residues. Full variable domain (remainder filled in from reference TRBV14 and TRBJ1-4): EAGVTQFPSHSVIEKGQTVTLRCDPISGHDNLYWYRRVMGKEIKFLLHFVKESKQDESGMPNNRFLAERTGGTYSTLKVQPAELEDSGVYFCASSPGTGYQDDEKLFFGSGTQLSVL.

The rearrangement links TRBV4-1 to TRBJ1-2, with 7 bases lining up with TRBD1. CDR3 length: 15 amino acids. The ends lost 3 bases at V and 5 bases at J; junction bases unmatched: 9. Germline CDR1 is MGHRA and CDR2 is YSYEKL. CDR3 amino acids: CASSHDQDRFYGYTF. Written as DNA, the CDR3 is TGCGCCAGCAGCCATGATCAGGACAGGTTTTATGGCTACACCTTC.

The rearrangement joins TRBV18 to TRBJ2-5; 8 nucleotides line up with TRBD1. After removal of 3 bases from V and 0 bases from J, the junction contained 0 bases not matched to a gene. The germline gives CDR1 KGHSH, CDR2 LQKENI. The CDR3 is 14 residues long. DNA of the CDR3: TGTGCCAGCTCACCGGGACAGGACCAAGAGACCCAGTACTTC. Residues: CASSPGQDQETQYF.

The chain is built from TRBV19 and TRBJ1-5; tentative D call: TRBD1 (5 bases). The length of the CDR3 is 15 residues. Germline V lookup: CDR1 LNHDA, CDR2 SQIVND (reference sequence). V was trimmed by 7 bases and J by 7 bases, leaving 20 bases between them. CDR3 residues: CASKPSGPGGQPQHF. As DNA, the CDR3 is TGTGCCAGTAAACCCTCGGGACCGGGAGGACAGCCCCAGCATTTT.

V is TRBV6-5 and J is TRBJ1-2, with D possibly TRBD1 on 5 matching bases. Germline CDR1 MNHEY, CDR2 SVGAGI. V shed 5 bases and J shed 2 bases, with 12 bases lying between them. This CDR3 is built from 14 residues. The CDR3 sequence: CASSLRGGNYGYTF. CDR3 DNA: TGTGCCAGCAGTCTTCGTGGGGGGAACTATGGCTACACCTTC.

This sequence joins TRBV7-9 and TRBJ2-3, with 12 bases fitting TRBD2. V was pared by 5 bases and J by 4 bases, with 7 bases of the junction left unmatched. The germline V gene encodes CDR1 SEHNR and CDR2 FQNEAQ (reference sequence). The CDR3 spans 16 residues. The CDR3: CASSLLAGGPPDTQYF. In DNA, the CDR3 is TGTGCCAGCAGCCTACTAGCGGGGGGCCCCCCAGATACGCAGTATTTT. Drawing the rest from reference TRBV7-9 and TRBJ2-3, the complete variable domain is DTGVSQNPRHKITKRGQNVTFRCDPISEHNRLYWYRQTLGQGPEFLTYFQNEAQLEKSRLLSDRFSAERPKGSFSTLEIQRTEQGDSAMYLCASSLLAGGPPDTQYFGPGTRLTVL.

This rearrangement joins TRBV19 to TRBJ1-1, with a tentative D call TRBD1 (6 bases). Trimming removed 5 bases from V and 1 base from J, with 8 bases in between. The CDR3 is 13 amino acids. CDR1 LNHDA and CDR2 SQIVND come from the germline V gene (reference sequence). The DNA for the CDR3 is TGTGCCAGTAGTGCCAGGGGGAACACTGAAGCTTTCTTT. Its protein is CASSARGNTEAFF.

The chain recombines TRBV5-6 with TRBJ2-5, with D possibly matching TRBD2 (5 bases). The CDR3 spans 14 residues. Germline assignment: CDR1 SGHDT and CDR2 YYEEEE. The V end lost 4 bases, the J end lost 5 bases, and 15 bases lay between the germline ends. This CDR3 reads CASSTRAGVETQYF. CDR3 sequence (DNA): TGTGCCAGCAGCACGCGTGCCGGGGTTGAGACCCAGTACTTC.

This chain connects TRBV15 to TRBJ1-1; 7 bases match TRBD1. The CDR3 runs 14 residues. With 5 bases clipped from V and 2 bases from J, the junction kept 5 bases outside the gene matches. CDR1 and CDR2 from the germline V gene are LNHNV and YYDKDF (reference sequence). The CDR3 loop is CATSRGGRNTEAFF. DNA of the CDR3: TGTGCCACCAGCCGAGGGGGCCGTAACACTGAAGCTTTCTTT.

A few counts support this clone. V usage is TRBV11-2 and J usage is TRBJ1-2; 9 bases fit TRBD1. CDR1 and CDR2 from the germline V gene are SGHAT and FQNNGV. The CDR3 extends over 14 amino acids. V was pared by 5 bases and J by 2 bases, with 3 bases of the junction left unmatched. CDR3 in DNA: TGTGCCAGCAGCCCCGGGACAGGGAACTATGGCTACACCTTC. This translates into CASSPGTGNYGYTF.

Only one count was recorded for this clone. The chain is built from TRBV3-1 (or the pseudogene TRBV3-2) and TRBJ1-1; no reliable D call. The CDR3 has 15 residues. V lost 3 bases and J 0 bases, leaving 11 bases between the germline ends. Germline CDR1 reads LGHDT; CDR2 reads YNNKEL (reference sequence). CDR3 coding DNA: TGTGCCAGCAGCCATTCGGACTTCGTGAACACTGAAGCTTTCTTT. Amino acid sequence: CASSHSDFVNTEAFF.

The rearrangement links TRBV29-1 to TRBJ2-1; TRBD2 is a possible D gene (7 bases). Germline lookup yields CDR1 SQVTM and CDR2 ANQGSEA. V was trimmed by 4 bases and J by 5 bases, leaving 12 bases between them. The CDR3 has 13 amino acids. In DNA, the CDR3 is TGCAGCGTTGCCAGGGGAGGGGACAATGAGCAGTTCTTC. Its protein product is CSVARGGDNEQFF.

CDR3 sequence reads: CASSSPRGYDTEAFF. CDR3 in DNA: TGTGCCAGCAGTTCGCCGAGGGGGTACGACACTGAAGCTTTCTTT. The J gene is TRBJ1-1, the V gene TRBV28; tentatively, D is TRBD1 (6 bases). V was clipped by 4 bases and J by 3 bases, with 15 bases between them. This CDR3 has 15 residues. CDR1 and CDR2 from the germline V gene are MDHEN and SYDVKM.

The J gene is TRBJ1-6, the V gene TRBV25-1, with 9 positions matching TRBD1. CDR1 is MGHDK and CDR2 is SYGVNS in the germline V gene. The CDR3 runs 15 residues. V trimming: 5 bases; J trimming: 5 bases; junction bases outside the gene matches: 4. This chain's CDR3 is CASSLGQGHNSPLHF. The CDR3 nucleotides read TGTGCCAGCAGTCTGGGACAGGGCCATAATTCACCCCTCCACTTT.

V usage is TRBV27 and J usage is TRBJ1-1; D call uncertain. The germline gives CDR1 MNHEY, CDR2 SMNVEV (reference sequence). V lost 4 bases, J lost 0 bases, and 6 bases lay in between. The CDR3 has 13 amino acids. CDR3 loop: CASSYRMNTEAFF. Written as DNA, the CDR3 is TGTGCCAGCAGTTACAGAATGAACACTGAAGCTTTCTTT.

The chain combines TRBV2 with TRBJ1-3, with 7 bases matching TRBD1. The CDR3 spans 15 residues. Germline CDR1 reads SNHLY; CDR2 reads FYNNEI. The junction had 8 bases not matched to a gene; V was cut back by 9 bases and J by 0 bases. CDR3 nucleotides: TGTGCCAGTCAGACAGGGCTAAGCTCTGGAAACACCATATATTTT. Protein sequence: CASQTGLSSGNTIYF.